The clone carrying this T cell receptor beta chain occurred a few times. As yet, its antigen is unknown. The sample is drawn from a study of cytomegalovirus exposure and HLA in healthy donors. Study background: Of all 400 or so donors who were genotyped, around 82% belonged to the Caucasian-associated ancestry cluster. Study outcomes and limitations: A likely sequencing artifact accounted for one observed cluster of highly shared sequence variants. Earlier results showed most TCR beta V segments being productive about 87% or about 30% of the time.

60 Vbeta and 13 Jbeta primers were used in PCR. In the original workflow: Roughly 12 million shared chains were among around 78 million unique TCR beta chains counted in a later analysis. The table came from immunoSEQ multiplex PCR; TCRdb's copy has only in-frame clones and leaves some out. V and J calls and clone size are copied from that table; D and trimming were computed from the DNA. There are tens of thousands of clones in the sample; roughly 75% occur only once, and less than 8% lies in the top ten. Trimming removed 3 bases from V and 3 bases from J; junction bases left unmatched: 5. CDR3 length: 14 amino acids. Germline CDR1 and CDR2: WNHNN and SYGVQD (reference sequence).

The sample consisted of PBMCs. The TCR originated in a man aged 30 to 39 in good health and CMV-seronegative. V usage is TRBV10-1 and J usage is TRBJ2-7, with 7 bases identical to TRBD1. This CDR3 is CASSERGRDYEQYF. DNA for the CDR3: TGCGCCAGCAGTGAAAGGGGGCGCGACTACGAGCAGTACTTC.